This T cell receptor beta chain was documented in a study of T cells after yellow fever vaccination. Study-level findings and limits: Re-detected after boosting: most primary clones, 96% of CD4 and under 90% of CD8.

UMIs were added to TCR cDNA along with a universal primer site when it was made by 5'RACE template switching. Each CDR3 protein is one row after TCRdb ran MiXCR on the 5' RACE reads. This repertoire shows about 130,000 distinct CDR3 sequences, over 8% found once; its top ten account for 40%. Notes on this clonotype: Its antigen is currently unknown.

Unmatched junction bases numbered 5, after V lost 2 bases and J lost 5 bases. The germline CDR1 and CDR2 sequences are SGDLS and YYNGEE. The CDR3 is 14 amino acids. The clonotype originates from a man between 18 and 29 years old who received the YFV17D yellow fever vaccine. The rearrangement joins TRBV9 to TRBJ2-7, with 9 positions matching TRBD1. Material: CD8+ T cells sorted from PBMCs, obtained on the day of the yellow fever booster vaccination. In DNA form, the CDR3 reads TGTGCCAGCAGCGTGGGACAGGGACGGGACGAGCAGTACTTC. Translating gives CASSVGQGRDEQYF.